Listed below are T cell receptor beta chains from one sample, sequenced in a study of CXCR4 blockade with PD-1 therapy in pancreatic cancer. Libraries were prepared by immunoSEQ multiplex PCR; TCRdb keeps only in-frame clonotypes and omits some of them. Seen here are some 740 clones, less than 65% observed once, and the top ten hold 4.5% to 7%. The sample comprised tumor tissue. Source of these receptors: a human donor with pancreatic ductal adenocarcinoma. Each CDR3 is given with its conserved first and last residue. The order of the fields is clone size, J gene, D gene, V gene, CDR3 protein. The D gene is left open where the match is weak. Where a row states a size, it is once, few, many or the class of an expanded clone; other rows omit it.

NA | TRBJ2-1 | TRBD1 | TRBV14 | CASSQRTGRDNEQFF
NA | TRBJ1-1 | NA | TRBV28 | CASSFDSGGTTEAFF
few | TRBJ2-5 | TRBD2 | TRBV10-3 | CAIKAGGPQETQYF
NA | TRBJ2-1 | NA | TRBV29-1 | CSVRGHRNVWQFF
few | TRBJ1-1 | NA | TRBV6-8 | CASSYSGGTEAFF
NA | TRBJ2-2 | NA | TRBV19 | CASRLITRGDTGELFF
NA | TRBJ1-1 | TRBD1 | TRBV19 | CASSGQGGNTEAFF
NA | TRBJ1-3 | NA | TRBV28 | CASSSSTGNTIYF
few | TRBJ2-1 | NA | TRBV6-8 | CASAYTPMTNEQFF
few | TRBJ1-4 | NA | TRBV2 | CASSEARTATKLFF
few | TRBJ2-3 | NA | TRBV4-1 | CASSHPLSSTDTQYF
NA | TRBJ2-3 | NA | TRBV11-3 | CASSLGQLGDTQYF
once | TRBJ2-1 | TRBD2 | TRBV28 | CASSLPGGSRQFF
NA | TRBJ2-4 | NA | TRBV1 | CASSQDPRGGSGKNIQYF
NA | TRBJ2-1 | NA | TRBV30 | CAWTSYNEQFF
few | TRBJ1-2 | NA | TRBV1 | CTSSHADRVLNGYTF
NA | TRBJ2-7 | NA | TRBV29-1 | CSTRQDPTSREQYF
few | TRBJ1-4 | TRBD1 | TRBV9 | CASSVGTGMSANEKLFF
NA | TRBJ2-2 | TRBD2 | TRBV19 | CASRVLSGRVGTGELFF
NA | TRBJ2-7 | NA | TRBV11-3 | CASSWDLRRVSSYEQYF
once | TRBJ2-2 | TRBD2 | TRBV18 | CASSATSGRNTGELFF
NA | TRBJ2-2 | NA | TRBV9 | CASSVLSAGSDTGELFF
few | TRBJ2-2 | NA | TRBV1 | CASSRPPSGSGTGELFF
few | TRBJ1-2 | NA | TRBV4-1 | CASSQGDGYYGYTF
NA | TRBJ2-7 | TRBD1 | TRBV29-1 | CSVGGTGWYEQYF
NA | TRBJ2-5 | NA | TRBV30 | CAWTGASEETQYF
NA | TRBJ1-5 | TRBD1 | TRBV29-1 | CSVLSGTGDQPQHF
NA | TRBJ1-2 | NA | TRBV15 | CATSSAQGPFGYTF
NA | TRBJ1-1 | NA | TRBV4-1 | CASSLQVNTEAFF
NA | TRBJ2-7 | TRBD1 | TRBV18 | CASSPRTGETYEQYF